This T cell receptor (beta chain) derives from a study of CD8+ T cells in alopecia areata. Study results and limitations: The study found that many expanded lesional clones persisted in scalp and blood during tofacitinib. How baseline CD8+ expansion relates to response remains uncertain (there was one nonresponder). Mice showed TCR sharing more clearly than patients did, possibly owing to HLA.

Comments on this clone: Its target is not known.

Noted treatment: oral pan-JAK inhibitor, 5-10 mg twice daily. PBMCs provided sorted CD4+ and CD8+ T cells. Reverse transcription of extracted RNA yielded cDNA, which provided the sequencing template. Repertoires were generated with immunoSEQ multiplex PCR, while TCRdb's copy carries only in-frame clones and drops some. The sample holds 95,000 to 150,000 clones, 61% seen once. V was clipped by 6 bases and J by 5 bases; unmatched bases: 8. The CDR3 totals 14 residues. The V gene's germline CDR1 is MNHEY and CDR2 SMNVEV (reference sequence). Sequencing used CD4+ T cells sorted from blood, obtained at week 4, from a patient treated with tofacitinib. The chain has TRBV27 and TRBJ1-2, with 8 bases aligning to TRBD1. The sequence came from a human donor with alopecia areata. The DNA for the CDR3 is TGTGCCAGCAGGTTGCAGGGGGCGGGGTATGGCTACACCTTC. Residues: CASRLQGAGYGYTF.